This T cell receptor (beta chain) came from a study of regulatory T cells in long-lasting Graves disease. Study as a whole: Duration of antithyroid drug therapy among newly diagnosed Graves' patients was under 3 months.

The time point here: newly diagnosed GD, antithyroid drugs for less than 3 months. Preparation of the TCR library used RNA extracted from PBMCs. EDTA tubes received approximately 9 milliliters of collected peripheral blood. The authors built TCR beta libraries using iRepertoire HTBI primers and Arm-PCR of CDR3 regions. TCRdb passed the multiplex PCR reads through MiXCR, listing each CDR3 protein once. Of 400,000 to 500,000 distinct CDR3 sequences in the sample, roughly 15% were seen once. Germline-derived CDR1 and CDR2 are MNHNS and SASEGT. The CDR3 sequence is 13 residues long. Between the trimmed V and J ends, which lost 6 bases and 2 bases, there was a span of 9 bases. The same data also contributed to another study, on T cells in Graves' hyperthyroidism and ophthalmopathy.

The V and J genes are TRBV6-1 and TRBJ2-3; D uncertain. The sequence derives from a woman aged 25 to 39 with Graves disease. The source was peripheral blood mononuclear cells (PBMCs), collected at new diagnosis, from a patient treated with antithyroid drugs. As DNA, the CDR3 is TGTGCCAGCAGACCGATCTACACAGATACGCAGTATTTT. Its protein is CASRPIYTDTQYF.